The entry that follows covers one T cell receptor beta chain sequence. Its antigen is unidentified. The V gene lost 4 bases and the J gene lost 2 bases, with 15 bases spanning the gap. CDR3 length equals 15 residues. The germline V gene encodes CDR1 LNHDA and CDR2 SQIVND (reference sequence). This entry comes from a study of T cells in tumors after PD-1 blockade. Assay used: immunoSEQ multiplex PCR; TCRdb lists only in-frame clones, some missing. The sample records roughly 12,000 clones, 60% to 70% being singletons. Broader study findings: Clonal replacement, not reinvigoration, is suggested for expanded exhausted CD8+ clones after therapy.

V usage is TRBV19 and J usage is TRBJ2-7; TRBD1 might be the D (5 bases). The sequence derives from a human donor with basal cell carcinoma. Sequenced material: tumor tissue, taken before anti-PD-1 treatment. CDR3 DNA: TGTGCCAGTAGTAGTGGAGCAGGGCAAACCTACGAGCAGTACTTC. It yields the protein CASSSGAGQTYEQYF. Based on the CDR3 plus reference TRBV19 and TRBJ2-7, the full variable domain is DGGITQSPKYLFRKEGQNVTLSCEQNLNHDAMYWYRQDPGQGLRLIYYSQIVNDFQKGDIAEGYSVSREKKESFPLTVTSAQKNPTAFYLCASSSGAGQTYEQYFGPGTRLTVT.